This is a list of T cell receptor beta chains from one sample in a study of monozygotic twins with inflammatory bowel disease. TCRdb reprocessed the 5' RACE reads, keeping one entry per CDR3 protein, no DNA. The sample table sets out a few hundred thousand distinct CDR3 sequences. Material for sequencing was blood. These receptors all stem from a human donor with ulcerative colitis or Crohn's disease, or a healthy co-twin of an affected twin (not recorded which). The CDR3 runs from the conserved cysteine through the conserved F or W. Fields, in order: J gene, CDR3 length, V gene, CDR3 protein.

TRBJ2-2 | 15 | TRBV11-1 | CASSLQGTNTGELFF
TRBJ2-7 | 16 | TRBV28 | CASSLSATGKNYEQYF
TRBJ2-4 | 14 | TRBV3-1 | CASSPGPGRNIQYF
TRBJ1-1 | 14 | TRBV7-3 | CASSQDRGIAEAFF
TRBJ2-7 | 16 | TRBV7-2 | CASSLVGGFNSYEQYF
TRBJ2-1 | 14 | TRBV7-9 | CASSLARGSNEQFF
TRBJ1-2 | 13 | TRBV5-4 | CASSLRTTRGYTF
TRBJ1-6 | 16 | TRBV5-1 | CASREQGVNSNSPLHF
TRBJ2-3 | 16 | TRBV5-1 | CAGSLAGGPRVDTQYF
TRBJ1-2 | 14 | TRBV27 | CASSFTRIGEGYTF
TRBJ2-7 | 13 | TRBV7-3 | CASSPQAGGEQYF
TRBJ2-4 | 18 | TRBV2 | CASSEWIGTGISKNIQYF
TRBJ2-1 | 16 | TRBV28 | CASSSQRGRSYNEQFF
TRBJ2-1 | 16 | TRBV6-4 | CASSKHRVGSYNEQFF
TRBJ1-4 | 14 | TRBV10-3 | CAISESGGDEKLFF
TRBJ2-7 | 14 | TRBV6-2/TRBV6-3 | CASSPRGSHYEQYF
TRBJ2-4 | 14 | TRBV20-1 | CSARGTGGPNIQYF
TRBJ2-7 | 15 | TRBV27 | CASSLSVTGPYEQYF
TRBJ1-1 | 13 | TRBV20-1 | CSARGWGRDEAFF
TRBJ2-3 | 15 | TRBV6-5 | CASRYRTAVRDTQYF
TRBJ2-1 | 15 | TRBV14 | CASSLHRGLNNELFF
TRBJ2-7 | 14 | TRBV5-1 | CASRLDAGLYEQYF
TRBJ2-7 | 13 | TRBV7-8 | CASSPNRGREQYF
TRBJ2-7 | 15 | TRBV5-1 | CASSLMLTGSYEQYF
TRBJ2-3 | 15 | TRBV7-3 | CASSTAQSFGDTQYF
TRBJ2-1 | 14 | TRBV7-3 | CASSLKTGYNEQFF
TRBJ1-5 | 15 | TRBV20-1 | CSARDRRKSNQPQHF
TRBJ1-5 | 14 | TRBV6-2/TRBV6-3 | CASSSDRVDQPQHF
TRBJ2-2 | 17 | TRBV5-1 | CASSLPEKGTNTGELFF
TRBJ2-1 | 16 | TRBV4-1 | CASSQDVMNSYNEQFF
TRBJ2-6 | 20 | TRBV14 | CASSFKTSRVLSSGANVLTF
TRBJ2-7 | 14 | TRBV20-1 | CSAGTLYRPYEQYF
TRBJ2-5 | 15 | TRBV20-1 | CSAGSSGGAGETQYF
TRBJ2-3 | 14 | TRBV5-1 | CASSSPRNGDTQYF
TRBJ2-1 | 14 | TRBV12-3/TRBV12-4 | CASSLGDGYNEQFF
TRBJ2-3 | 14 | TRBV20-1 | CSARGGGGTDTQYF
TRBJ2-2 | 16 | TRBV5-6 | CASRPPGQGGTGELFF
TRBJ2-5 | 17 | TRBV12-3/TRBV12-4 | CASSLYRDGKEQETQYF
TRBJ1-2 | 14 | TRBV7-9 | CASSVGDGSYGYTF
TRBJ2-7 | 16 | TRBV7-9 | CASSLGADLTGYEQYF
TRBJ1-5 | 17 | TRBV10-3 | CAINFDREGGSNQPQHF
TRBJ2-2 | 19 | TRBV4-3 | CASSQGLGGGDVVVGELFF
TRBJ2-5 | 16 | TRBV18 | CASSPRLAGGQQTQYF
TRBJ1-5 | 14 | TRBV20-1 | CSGGREGGNQPQHF
TRBJ2-3 | 16 | TRBV5-1 | CASSLGSMARTDTQYF
TRBJ1-2 | 12 | TRBV12-3/TRBV12-4 | CASSLSLYGYTF
TRBJ2-7 | 15 | TRBV7-3 | CASSMGTGGFYEQYF
TRBJ2-7 | 16 | TRBV19 | CASSMGRPGSSYEQYF
TRBJ2-1 | 16 | TRBV3-1 | CASSQDSRLGRNEQFF
TRBJ2-7 | 13 | TRBV29-1 | CSVEIDLNYEQYF
TRBJ2-1 | 15 | TRBV5-1 | CASSPTERGNNEQFF
TRBJ1-6 | 15 | TRBV12-3/TRBV12-4 | CASSPGRGRYSPLHF